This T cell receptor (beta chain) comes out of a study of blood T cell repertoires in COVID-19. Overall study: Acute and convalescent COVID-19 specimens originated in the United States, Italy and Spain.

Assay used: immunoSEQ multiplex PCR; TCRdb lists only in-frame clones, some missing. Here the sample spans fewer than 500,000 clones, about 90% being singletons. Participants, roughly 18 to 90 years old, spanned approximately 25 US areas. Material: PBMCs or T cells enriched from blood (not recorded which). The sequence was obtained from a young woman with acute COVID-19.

The CDR3 coding sequence is TGTGCCAGTAGTACTAGCGGGAGAGTCCTCGGGGAGCTGTTTTTT. Its translation is CASSTSGRVLGELFF. The chain combines TRBV19 with TRBJ2-2, with 10 bases lining up with TRBD2. The CDR3 runs 15 residues. J lost 7 bases, V lost 4 bases, and 6 bases had no gene match. Germline V gives CDR1 LNHDA, CDR2 SQIVND (reference sequence).